This entry lists 21 T cell receptor beta chains sequenced from one sample in a study of blood T cell repertoires in COVID-19. Produced via immunoSEQ multiplex PCR; TCRdb's table is partial and in-frame only. Counted here are over 400,000 clones, 86% occurring once; the ten biggest clones make up approximately 1.5%. Sequenced sample: peripheral blood. The receptor source for this set is a woman aged 25 to 45 with active or convalescent COVID-19.

This clone was counted only a few times. V and J are TRBV5-6 and TRBJ1-2; 9 bases agree with TRBD1. The CDR3 is 14 residues long. Germline CDR1 SGHDT, CDR2 YYEEEE. With 0 bases clipped from V and 4 bases from J, the junction kept 1 base outside the gene matches. CDR3 amino acids: CASSLDRGRYGYTF. The CDR3 DNA is TGTGCCAGCAGCTTGGACAGGGGGCGCTATGGCTACACCTTC.

This clone was picked up one time. The gene calls are TRBV5-1 and TRBJ1-1; weak D call: TRBD1 (5 bases). This CDR3 has 17 amino acids. The germline V and J ends were trimmed by 1 base and 3 bases, with 19 bases remaining between them. Germline V gene data show CDR1 as SGHRS and CDR2 as YFSETQ. The CDR3 DNA reads TGCGCCAGCAGCTTGAAATTGAAGGGGAGGGTTGACACTGAAGCTTTCTTT. Its translation: CASSLKLKGRVDTEAFF.

The chain is built from TRBV20-1 and TRBJ1-2; D unresolved. Germline CDR1 is DFQATT and CDR2 is SNEGSKA (reference sequence). V was clipped by 3 bases and J by 4 bases, with 12 bases between them. This CDR3 contains 13 residues. As DNA, the CDR3 is TGCAGTGCTAGTGGTCAGAGCGGCTATGGCTACACCTTC. This encodes CSASGQSGYGYTF.

The J gene is TRBJ1-2, the V gene TRBV28, with 9 bases matching TRBD1. Germline V gene data show CDR1 as MDHEN and CDR2 as SYDVKM. The CDR3 covers 14 residues. With V trimmed by 5 bases and J by 4 bases, 5 bases remained unmatched. In DNA, the CDR3 is TGTGCCAGCAGTGTACAGGGGGCGATCTATGGCTACACCTTC. It is translated as CASSVQGAIYGYTF.

The chain employs TRBV27 and TRBJ2-5; 7 bases agree with TRBD2. With 6 bases clipped from V and 1 base from J, the junction kept 8 bases outside the gene matches. This CDR3 comprises 15 residues. Germline V gives CDR1 MNHEY, CDR2 SMNVEV (reference sequence). This CDR3 is CASSITGTTQETQYF. The CDR3 coding sequence is TGTGCCAGCAGCATCACCGGGACTACCCAAGAGACCCAGTACTTC.

The chain links TRBV29-1 to TRBJ1-2; D is undetermined. Germline CDR1 and CDR2: SQVTM and ANQGSEA. CDR3 length: 14 residues. Trimming stripped 5 bases from V and 0 bases from J, with 13 bases between. The CDR3 DNA sequence: TGCAGCGTTCAAGGGATGACTACTAACTATGGCTACACCTTC. As protein: CSVQGMTTNYGYTF.

This chain links TRBV10-3 with TRBJ1-2; D gene ambiguous. V gave up 3 bases and J gave up 4 bases, with 9 bases separating them. Germline lookup yields CDR1 ENHRY and CDR2 SYGVKD. There are 13 residues in the CDR3. CDR3 region: CAISDANLYGYTF. For the CDR3, the DNA is TGTGCCATCAGTGACGCGAACCTCTATGGCTACACCTTC.

V is TRBV5-6 and J is TRBJ2-7; unclear D gene. Germline CDR1 is SGHDT and CDR2 is YYEEEE. V was cut by 1 base and J by 0 bases, with 14 bases left in between. The CDR3 has 16 residues. In DNA form, the CDR3 reads TGTGCCAGCAGCTTGTTCCCCGGTTTGTCCTCCTACGAGCAGTACTTC. As protein: CASSLFPGLSSYEQYF.

This rearrangement joins TRBV25-1 to TRBJ1-4, with TRBD1 as a possible D gene (6 bases). With 2 bases removed from V and 8 bases from J, the gap between germline ends came to 12 bases. Germline CDR1 is MGHDK and CDR2 is SYGVNS. CDR3 size: 14 residues. The CDR3 sequence: CASSETGSSEKLFF. CDR3 in DNA: TGTGCCAGCAGTGAAACAGGGAGCAGCGAAAAACTGTTTTTT. The variable domain in full, with the rest retrieved from reference TRBV25-1 and TRBJ1-4, is EADIYQTPRYLVIGTGKKITLECSQTMGHDKMYWYQQDPGMELHLIHYSYGVNSTEKGDLSSESTVSRIRTEHFPLTLESARPSHTSQYLCASSETGSSEKLFFGSGTQLSVL.

The chain recombines TRBV24-1 with TRBJ2-1, with D perhaps matching TRBD1 (5 bases). Germline assignment: CDR1 KGHDR and CDR2 SFDVKD. V was cut by 7 bases and J by 1 base, with 7 bases left in between. The CDR3 totals 13 residues. The CDR3 DNA follows: TGTGCCACCAGCACAGGTTCCTACAATGAGCAGTTCTTC. This sequence encodes CATSTGSYNEQFF.

There are a few counts of this clone. The chain is built from TRBV29-1 and TRBJ2-1; no firm D call. The CDR3 length is 11 residues. Looked up from germline, CDR1 is SQVTM and CDR2 is ANQGSEA. Trimming took off 5 bases at V and 10 bases at J, with 12 bases between the two ends. The CDR3 DNA follows: TGCAGCGTTCAAAAGAGTTGGGAGCAGTTCTTC. Translating it yields CSVQKSWEQFF.

The J gene is TRBJ1-3, the V gene TRBV24-1; no firm D call. The V and J ends lost 2 bases and 8 bases respectively, with 9 bases between them. CDR3 length: 13 residues. Germline CDR1 KGHDR, CDR2 SFDVKD. CDR3 nucleotides: TGTGCCACCAGTGATTGTCGGAGAGACACCATATATTTT. Translated: CATSDCRRDTIYF.

The chain employs TRBV5-6 and TRBJ2-7; 10 bases fit TRBD2. The J segment lost 2 bases and the V segment lost 1 base, leaving 6 bases of the junction unmatched. The CDR3 loop spans 16 amino acids. Germline CDR1 is SGHDT and CDR2 is YYEEEE. The CDR3 loop is CASSLFGTSEPYEQYF. Written as DNA, the CDR3 is TGTGCCAGCAGCTTGTTTGGGACTAGCGAACCCTACGAGCAGTACTTC. The full variable domain, with the rest looked up from reference TRBV5-6 and TRBJ2-7, is DAGVTQSPTHLIKTRGQQVTLRCSPKSGHDTVSWYQQALGQGPQFIFQYYEEEERQRGNFPDRFSGHQFPNYSSELNVNALLLGDSALYLCASSLFGTSEPYEQYFGPGTRLTVT.

The chain combines TRBV6-6 with TRBJ1-2; maybe TRBD1 (6 bases). V was pared by 6 bases and J by 8 bases, with 16 bases between. The germline V gene has CDR1 MNHNY and CDR2 SVGAGI (reference sequence). CDR3 length: 13 amino acids. CDR3: CASSTHRESGYTF. The DNA of the CDR3 is TGTGCCAGCAGCACGCACAGGGAGTCGGGCTACACCTTC.

This rearrangement joins TRBV4-1 to TRBJ2-7, with 7 bases aligning to TRBD1. V trimming: 5 bases; J trimming: 2 bases; junction bases outside the gene matches: 3. The V gene's germline CDR1 is MGHRA and CDR2 YSYEKL. The CDR3 extends over 13 amino acids. The CDR3 DNA reads as TGCGCCAGCAGCTACGGGACAGCCTACGAGCAGTACTTC. This codes for CASSYGTAYEQYF.

The chain couples TRBV27 to TRBJ1-4; D may be TRBD1 (5 bases). V was cut by 4 bases and J by 3 bases, with 15 bases left in between. The CDR3 extends over 16 amino acids. Germline V gives CDR1 MNHEY, CDR2 SMNVEV (reference sequence). CDR3 sequence reads: CASSSWEGSPNEKLFF. In nucleotides, the CDR3 is TGTGCCAGCAGTTCTTGGGAGGGGTCTCCTAATGAAAAACTGTTTTTT.

This chain joins TRBV10-3 and TRBJ1-3, with D unresolved. Trimming shortened V by 3 bases and J by 0 bases, and 12 bases separated the two germline ends. The CDR3 sequence is 16 residues long. Germline V gene data show CDR1 as ENHRY and CDR2 as SYGVKD. The CDR3 spells CAISDKRESSGNTIYF. CDR3 bases: TGTGCCATCAGTGATAAAAGGGAGAGCTCTGGAAACACCATATATTTT.

This chain uses TRBV2 with TRBJ2-2, with D uncertain. V was shortened by 7 bases and J by 0 bases, with 9 bases between the two germline ends. This CDR3 spans 14 amino acids. Germline values: CDR1 SNHLY, CDR2 FYNNEI. The CDR3 spells CASNDQANTGELFF. The CDR3 coding sequence is TGTGCCAGCAACGATCAGGCGAACACCGGGGAGCTGTTTTTT.

V usage is TRBV19 and J usage is TRBJ1-2; TRBD1 matches at 8 bases. Germline loops: CDR1 LNHDA, CDR2 SQIVND (reference sequence). CDR3 length equals 14 residues. The ends lost 6 bases at V and 4 bases at J; junction bases unmatched: 7. The CDR3 loop is CASSSQGAGYGYTF. The CDR3 DNA reads TGTGCCAGTAGCTCGCAGGGGGCCGGCTATGGCTACACCTTC.

The rearrangement links TRBV3-1 (or the pseudogene TRBV3-2) to TRBJ2-3; TRBD2 matches 10 bases. The CDR3 extends over 18 amino acids. J was trimmed by 3 bases and V by 1 base; bases with no gene match: 10. Germline V gives CDR1 LGHDT, CDR2 YNNKEL (reference sequence). Written as DNA, the CDR3 is TGTGCCAGCAGCCAAGTGGCTAGCGGGGGTCCGCAGACAGATACGCAGTATTTT. Amino acid sequence: CASSQVASGGPQTDTQYF.

The J gene is TRBJ1-3, the V gene TRBV3-1 (or the pseudogene TRBV3-2); D is unclear. CDR1 is LGHDT, CDR2 YNNKEL, per germline (reference sequence). Deletions cut 1 base from V and 0 bases from J, with 10 bases between. The CDR3 spans 16 residues. The CDR3 DNA reads TGTGCCAGCAGCCAAGTCTTCGGGAGCTCTGGAAACACCATATATTTT. It is translated as CASSQVFGSSGNTIYF.